The 9 T cell receptor beta chains presented below share a single source sample, sequenced in a study of blood T cell repertoires in COVID-19. Libraries were prepared by immunoSEQ multiplex PCR; TCRdb keeps only in-frame clonotypes and omits some of them. The sample shows 150,000 or so clones, roughly 87% of them seen only once. The sample comprised PBMCs or T cells enriched from blood (not recorded which). Receptors originate from a human donor with acute COVID-19. The donor label of this sample is uncertain.

This sequence joins TRBV5-1 and TRBJ2-2, with D possibly TRBD2 on 7 matching bases. The CDR3 runs 16 residues. Trimming stripped 3 bases from V and 1 base from J, with 13 bases between. In germline, CDR1 is SGHRS, CDR2 YFSETQ. The CDR3: CASSSRGGVNTGELFF. The CDR3 nucleotides are TGCGCCAGCAGCTCTAGAGGGGGGGTGAACACCGGGGAGCTGTTTTTT.

The rearrangement joins TRBV18 to TRBJ1-2; 8 bases line up with TRBD1. The J segment lost 5 bases and the V segment lost 2 bases, leaving 4 bases of the junction unmatched. The CDR3 runs to 14 residues. Germline-derived CDR1 and CDR2 are KGHSH and LQKENI. The CDR3 spells CASSPMTGAYGYTF. The DNA for the CDR3 is TGTGCCAGCTCACCAATGACAGGGGCTTATGGCTACACCTTC.

The chain is built from TRBV7-2 and TRBJ2-7; D uncertain. The CDR3 contains 14 residues. The germline V gene has CDR1 SGHTA and CDR2 FQGNSA. V shed 5 bases and J shed 2 bases, with 13 bases lying between them. CDR3 loop: CASSPKATAYEQYF. CDR3 bases: TGTGCCAGCAGCCCCAAGGCCACAGCCTACGAGCAGTACTTC. The complete variable domain, with remaining parts taken from reference TRBV7-2 and TRBJ2-7, reads GAGVSQSPSNKVTEKGKDVELRCDPISGHTALYWYRQSLGQGLEFLIYFQGNSAPDKSGLPSDRFSAERTGGSVSTLTIQRTQQEDSAVYLCASSPKATAYEQYFGPGTRLTVT.

J is TRBJ2-7 and V is TRBV5-4; 7 bases fit TRBD1. CDR1 is SGHNT and CDR2 is YYREEE in the germline V gene (reference sequence). After removal of 4 bases from V and 4 bases from J, the junction contained 11 bases not matched to a gene. The CDR3 totals 15 residues. The CDR3 DNA reads as TGTGCCAGCAGCAACCTCCGACAGGGCCTATACGAGCAGTACTTC. Its translation: CASSNLRQGLYEQYF.

The chain is built from TRBV5-8 and TRBJ1-2; a possible D gene is TRBD1 (5 bases). With 1 base removed from V and 0 bases from J, the gap between germline ends came to 7 bases. Germline V gene data show CDR1 as SGHTS and CDR2 as YDEGEE. This CDR3 spans 14 amino acids. CDR3 protein: CASSLKGANYGYTF. For the CDR3, the DNA is TGTGCCAGCAGCTTGAAAGGGGCTAACTATGGCTACACCTTC.

The CDR3 region is CASSQEKGGRYNEQFF. Written as DNA, the CDR3 is TGCGCCAGCAGCCAAGAGAAGGGGGGGAGGTACAATGAGCAGTTCTTC. The chain is built from TRBV4-1 and TRBJ2-1, with TRBD2 as a possible D gene (7 bases). This CDR3 has 16 amino acids. The V and J ends lost 0 bases and 4 bases respectively, with 13 bases between them. The germline V gene encodes CDR1 MGHRA and CDR2 YSYEKL.

The chain links TRBV5-1 to TRBJ2-7, with 11 bases identical to TRBD2. Germline lookup yields CDR1 SGHRS and CDR2 YFSETQ. V dropped 9 bases and J dropped 6; count of bases not matched to a gene: 8. CDR3 length: 13 amino acids. The CDR3 region is CATRLAGSGEQYF. In nucleotides, the CDR3 is TGCGCCACCAGACTAGCGGGGTCGGGCGAGCAGTACTTC.

This chain uses TRBV29-1 with TRBJ2-7, with TRBD1 identical over 9 bases. The CDR3 extends over 15 amino acids. V lost 7 bases to trimming and J lost 3 bases; unmatched junction nucleotides: 13. The germline CDR1 and CDR2 sequences are SQVTM and ANQGSEA. CDR3 amino acids: CSARIGTGLDYEQYF. CDR3 DNA sequence: TGCAGCGCTCGAATCGGGACAGGGCTTGACTACGAGCAGTACTTC.

The rearrangement joins TRBV12-3 or TRBV12-4 to TRBJ2-3; TRBD2 is a possible D gene (6 bases). The length of the CDR3 is 12 residues. Trimming pared 8 bases from V and 11 bases from J, leaving 17 bases between. CDR3 residues: CASATTEGRQYF. The CDR3 DNA reads as TGTGCCAGCGCGACTACGGAGGGTAGGCAGTATTTT.